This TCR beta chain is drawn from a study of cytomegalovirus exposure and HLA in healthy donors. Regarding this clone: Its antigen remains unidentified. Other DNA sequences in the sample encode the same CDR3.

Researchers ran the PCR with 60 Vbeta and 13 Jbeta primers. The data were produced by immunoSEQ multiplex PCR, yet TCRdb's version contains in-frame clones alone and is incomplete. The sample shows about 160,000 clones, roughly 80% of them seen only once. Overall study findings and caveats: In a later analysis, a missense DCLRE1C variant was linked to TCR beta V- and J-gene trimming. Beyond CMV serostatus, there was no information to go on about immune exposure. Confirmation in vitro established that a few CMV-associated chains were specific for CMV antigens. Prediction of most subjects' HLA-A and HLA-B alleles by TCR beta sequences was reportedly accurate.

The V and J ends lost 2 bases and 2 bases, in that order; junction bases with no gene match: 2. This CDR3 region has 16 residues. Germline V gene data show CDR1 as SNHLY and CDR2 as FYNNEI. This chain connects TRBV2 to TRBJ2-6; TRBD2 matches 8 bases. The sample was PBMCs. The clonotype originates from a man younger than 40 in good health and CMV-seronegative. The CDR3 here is CASSETGGAGANVLTF. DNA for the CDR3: TGTGCCAGCAGTGAAACGGGGGGGGCTGGGGCCAACGTCCTGACTTTC.